What follows are 18 T cell receptor beta chains derived from one specimen sequenced in a study of STAT5B mutations in CD4+ large granular lymphocyte leukemia. The repertoire was sequenced with immunoSEQ multiplex PCR; TCRdb's copy has only in-frame clones and lacks some. The data contain under 40,000 clones, 70% to 85% of them singletons. Sequencing was carried out using CD4+ T cells from blood buffy coats. All receptors derive from a human donor in good health.

The chain uses TRBV30 and TRBJ2-3; 8 bases are shared with TRBD1. With 5 bases clipped from V and 2 bases from J, the junction kept 6 bases outside the gene matches. This CDR3 is 14 amino acids long. Germline V gene lookup returns CDR1 GTSNPN and CDR2 SVGIG (reference sequence). Here the CDR3 reads CAWGTGGNTDTQYF. CDR3 in DNA: TGTGCCTGGGGAACAGGGGGAAACACAGATACGCAGTATTTT.

V usage is TRBV5-6 and J usage is TRBJ2-5; 8 nucleotides match TRBD2. V was pared by 5 bases and J by 1 base, with 4 bases of the junction left unmatched. Germline V gives CDR1 SGHDT, CDR2 YYEEEE. The CDR3 consists of 14 residues. The CDR3 reads CASRVAGLQETQYF. The CDR3 nucleotides are TGTGCCAGCAGGGTAGCGGGGCTCCAAGAGACCCAGTACTTC.

The V and J genes are TRBV5-1 and TRBJ2-3; D might be TRBD2 (7 bases). Germline loops: CDR1 SGHRS, CDR2 YFSETQ. The CDR3 runs to 13 residues. The V end was cut by 4 bases, the J end by 6 bases, with 12 bases between. Here the CDR3 DNA reads TGCGCCAGCAGCGAGGGGGGGTATGATACGCAGTATTTT. Protein: CASSEGGYDTQYF.

This chain links TRBV5-1 with TRBJ2-5, with 8 bases fitting TRBD1. The CDR3 is 16 amino acids. V lost 0 bases to trimming and J lost 4 bases; unmatched junction nucleotides: 8. Germline CDR1 SGHRS, CDR2 YFSETQ. CDR3 nucleotides: TGCGCCAGCAGCTTGGGTGCAGGGGGCGTCGGAGAGACCCAGTACTTC. Its translation is CASSLGAGGVGETQYF.

This clone was detected a few times. This chain links TRBV11-2 with TRBJ2-5; D is uncertain. Germline CDR1 SGHAT, CDR2 FQNNGV. This CDR3 contains 15 residues. Trimming removed 4 bases at V and 5 bases at J, with 17 bases between. Written as DNA, the CDR3 is TGTGCCAGCAGCTCCTTCCCCGGCCAGGTTGAGACCCAGTACTTC. Its translation is CASSSFPGQVETQYF.

The rearrangement links TRBV5-6 to TRBJ2-7; unclear D gene. V shed 4 bases and J shed 6 bases, with 11 bases lying between them. This CDR3 region has 12 residues. Germline CDR1 reads SGHDT; CDR2 reads YYEEEE. CDR3: CASSLPVGEQYF. CDR3 DNA: TGTGCCAGCAGCCTCCCCGTGGGCGAGCAGTACTTC. Full variable domain (rest looked up from reference TRBV5-6 and TRBJ2-7): DAGVTQSPTHLIKTRGQQVTLRCSPKSGHDTVSWYQQALGQGPQFIFQYYEEEERQRGNFPDRFSGHQFPNYSSELNVNALLLGDSALYLCASSLPVGEQYFGPGTRLTVT.

This clone was seen a handful of times. The chain couples TRBV5-1 to TRBJ1-2, with D tentatively TRBD1 (6 bases). Germline CDR1 and CDR2: SGHRS and YFSETQ. V was shortened by 4 bases and J by 3 bases, with 10 bases between the two germline ends. The CDR3 runs 13 residues. The CDR3: CASSQGLDYGYTF. DNA for the CDR3: TGCGCCAGCAGCCAGGGGCTTGACTATGGCTACACCTTC.

A few counts support this clone. The V call is TRBV9, the J call TRBJ2-7; D may correspond to TRBD1 or TRBD2 (5 bases each). Trimming left V 10 bases short and J 5 bases short, with 19 bases between. The germline V gene has CDR1 SGDLS and CDR2 YYNGEE. The CDR3 loop spans 13 amino acids. Written as DNA, the CDR3 is TGTGCCTCCACCCGGGACCTTGGGCACGAGCAGTACTTC. This sequence encodes CASTRDLGHEQYF.

The chain has TRBV10-2 and TRBJ2-3; 8 positions match TRBD1. Germline CDR1 and CDR2: WSHSY and SAAADI. V gave up 8 bases and J gave up 10 bases; unmatched junction bases: 5. This CDR3 region has 11 residues. The CDR3 sequence: CASSQGASQYF. CDR3 DNA sequence: TGCGCCAGCTCGCAGGGGGCGTCGCAGTATTTT.

The chain employs TRBV7-6 and TRBJ2-3; weak D call: TRBD1 (5 bases). Germline CDR1 and CDR2: SGHVS and FNYEAQ. The CDR3 extends over 15 amino acids. Trimming left V 0 bases short and J 2 bases short, with 9 bases between. CDR3 sequence reads: CASSLAGALTDTQYF. The CDR3 DNA is TGTGCCAGCAGCTTAGCTGGGGCGCTCACAGATACGCAGTATTTT.

This clone was observed a handful of times. The chain couples TRBV7-9 to TRBJ1-5; D ambiguous. Germline-derived CDR1 and CDR2 are SEHNR and FQNEAQ (reference sequence). The length of the CDR3 is 14 residues. Trimming stripped 1 base from V and 1 base from J, with 5 bases between. CDR3 in DNA: TGTGCCAGCAGCTTAGACGGCAGCAATCAGCCCCAGCATTTT. Protein product: CASSLDGSNQPQHF. Variable domain in full (rest from reference TRBV7-9 and TRBJ1-5): DTGVSQNPRHKITKRGQNVTFRCDPISEHNRLYWYRQTLGQGPEFLTYFQNEAQLEKSRLLSDRFSAERPKGSFSTLEIQRTEQGDSAMYLCASSLDGSNQPQHFGDGTRLSIL.

The chain employs TRBV28 and TRBJ1-5; no firm D call. The CDR3 spans 17 residues. V lost 2 bases and J lost 0, with 14 bases in between. CDR1 is MDHEN, CDR2 SYDVKM, per germline. CDR3 DNA sequence: TGTGCCAGCAGTTTAGGGCTCGCAGGTTATAGCAATCAGCCCCAGCATTTT. It specifies CASSLGLAGYSNQPQHF.

The chain joins TRBV11-1 to TRBJ1-2, with TRBD1 identical over 9 bases. CDR1 is SGHAT, CDR2 FQDESV, per germline (reference sequence). V was clipped by 6 bases and J by 4 bases; unmatched bases: 21. The CDR3 contains 19 residues. The CDR3 here is CASSSSPGQGESTIYGYTF. In DNA, the CDR3 is TGTGCCAGCAGTTCTAGCCCGGGACAGGGAGAGTCGACAATCTATGGCTACACCTTC. The variable domain in full, with the rest retrieved from reference TRBV11-1 and TRBJ1-2, is EAEVAQSPRYKITEKSQAVAFWCDPISGHATLYWYRQILGQGPELLVQFQDESVVDDSQLPKDRFSAERLKGVDSTLKIQPAELGDSAMYLCASSSSPGQGESTIYGYTFGSGTRLTVV.

This clone was picked up a small number of times. The rearrangement joins TRBV28 to TRBJ2-1, with D hard to call. Per germline, CDR1 MDHEN and CDR2 SYDVKM. Trimming shortened V by 3 bases and J by 4 bases, and 1 base separated the two germline ends. The CDR3 loop spans 11 amino acids. This CDR3 is CASSFYNEQFF. As DNA, the CDR3 is TGTGCCAGCAGTTTTTACAATGAGCAGTTCTTC.

V usage is TRBV5-4 and J usage is TRBJ1-1; D is unresolved. Looked up from germline, CDR1 is SGHNT and CDR2 is YYREEE (reference sequence). This CDR3 region has 13 residues. The V end was cut by 4 bases, the J end by 2 bases, with 9 bases between. The CDR3 loop reads CASSRMGNTEAFF. CDR3 sequence (DNA): TGTGCCAGCAGCCGAATGGGTAACACTGAAGCTTTCTTT.

This clone was picked up one time. V is TRBV5-1 and J is TRBJ2-7, with D possibly TRBD2 on 6 matching bases. Between the trimmed V and J ends, which lost 0 bases and 2 bases, there was a span of 6 bases. Germline V gene sequence: CDR1 SGHRS, CDR2 YFSETQ. The length of the CDR3 is 13 residues. The CDR3 region has the DNA TGCGCCAGCAGCTTGGGCGGGACCTACGAGCAGTACTTC. This codes for CASSLGGTYEQYF.

The chain carries TRBV5-1 and TRBJ2-3, with D unclear. The germline CDR1 and CDR2 sequences are SGHRS and YFSETQ. V was shortened by 6 bases and J by 2 bases, with 7 bases between the two germline ends. The CDR3 loop spans 12 amino acids. CDR3 in DNA: TGCGCCAGCAAGTGGGACACAGATACGCAGTATTTT. Translating it yields CASKWDTDTQYF.

The rearrangement joins TRBV7-9 to TRBJ2-1; D is uncertain. The CDR3 is 14 amino acids. Trimming cost V 7 bases and J 8 bases, with 18 bases left between them. The germline gives CDR1 SEHNR, CDR2 FQNEAQ (reference sequence). The CDR3 region is CASTKGWGLYEQFF. The DNA for the CDR3 is TGTGCCAGCACCAAAGGGTGGGGTCTTTATGAGCAGTTCTTC.